Detailed here is one T cell receptor (beta chain). Its specificity is not known. Use of 60 Vbeta and 13 Jbeta primers characterized the PCR. Assay used: immunoSEQ multiplex PCR; TCRdb lists only in-frame clones, some missing. The sample records 250,000 to 350,000 clones, around 65% being singletons. These data are taken from a study of cytomegalovirus exposure and HLA in healthy donors. Study findings and constraints: It is likely that the observed cluster of highly shared sequence variants was a sequencing artifact.

Germline V gives CDR1 LNHDA, CDR2 SQIVND (reference sequence). The CDR3 runs to 15 residues. V and J are TRBV19 and TRBJ2-5; D may be TRBD2 (6 bases). The last part of the DNA fits TRBJ2-7 better; the J call may be wrong. This TCR derives from a female donor in good health and CMV-seronegative. Specimen: PBMCs. CDR3 amino acids: CASSIEGTGSYEQYF. The CDR3 bases are TGTGCCAGTAGTATAGAAGGGACTGGGAGCTACGAGCAGTACTTC.